The TCR beta chain under discussion was sequenced for a study of T cell responses to AZD1222 COVID-19 vaccine. Background on the study: Pooling of second doses given at about 4 or about 12 weeks was done.

Points from the study as a whole: The study identified only six AZD1222 recipients as seropositive at baseline. Donor demographics were predominantly white British with a female majority; clonal diversity may be underestimated.

V shed 4 bases and J shed 1 base, with 15 bases lying between them. CDR1 SGHDT and CDR2 YYEEEE come from the germline V gene. This CDR3 is 15 amino acids long. Assay: immunoSEQ multiplex PCR; the TCRdb copy retains only in-frame clones and omits some. Of approximately 170,000 clones listed, approximately 90% are singletons. Remarks on this clone: Its antigen is as yet unknown.

The sample was peripheral blood, taken on day 0 of AZD1222 vaccination. The TCR comes from an adult in good health. The chain uses TRBV5-6 and TRBJ2-7, with TRBD2 as a possible D gene (6 bases). The CDR3 sequence: CASSRTIRLSYEQYF. The CDR3 nucleotides read TGTGCCAGCAGCCGGACTATCAGGCTATCCTACGAGCAGTACTTC.